This TCR beta chain came from a study of CD8 T cells in ankylosing spondylitis (TCRdb year 2017). As for the study more broadly: T cell receptor beta repertoires were profiled in healthy donors and ankylosing spondylitis patients so that disease-linked TCR variants could be found. Peripheral blood was sampled, and synovial fluid was additionally collected from ankylosing spondylitis patients. The full study cohort comprised around 25 ankylosing spondylitis patients and 85 to 120 healthy donors.

This clonotype was recorded many times. Its antigen is still unknown. No much larger clone exists at a distance of one base, and base qualities are not known. Sequenced using an Illumina HiSeq 2500. TCR beta libraries were prepared by quantitative 5'-RACE with molecular barcodes. From the authors' description of their analysis: A new computational method based on a probabilistic model of VDJ rearrangement was used to identify disease-linked TCR variants. TCRdb itself trimmed the public reads at Q25 with fastp, ran MiXCR and retained productive beta chains. Rows matching on CDR3 protein sequence are summarized as one entry with the most common DNA and genes. Clone size and V and J calls follow TCRdb, not the original study. For this sample the table gives around 280,000 distinct CDR3 sequences, of which around 20% were detected only once. 7.5% to 9.5% of the sample is taken by the ten largest. The V end loses 10 bases and the J end loses 3 bases, and a stretch of 12 bases separates them. The CDR3 holds 12 amino acids from the cysteine to the phenylalanine. The sequence is cut down to CDR3 DNA, 36 bases in frame from base 1. CDR1 and CDR2, per the germline V gene, are ENHRY and SYGVKD.

General study outcomes and caveats: The disease-linked clones had a CD8+ phenotype and were found at relatively low frequencies in peripheral blood. Blood from ankylosing spondylitis patients appeared to be characterized by a TCR beta motif composed of under 10 highly homologous amino acid variants. According to the report, matched synovial fluid samples from ankylosing spondylitis patients were significantly enriched for the disease-linked clones. Some TCR beta motif variants had previously been reported in synovial fluid and blood of reactive arthritis patients, which suggested common disease-initiation mechanisms.

This TCR was sampled from a male donor with ankylosing spondylitis or in good health (not recorded which). The V gene is TRBV10-3 and the J gene is TRBJ2-5; a weak D assignment points to TRBD1 (5 bases agree). The sequenced material came from blood, either unsorted or a sorted T cell fraction (not recorded which). The encoded CDR3 is CASKGAEETQYF. The nucleotide sequence is TGTGCCAGCAAAGGGGCAGAAGAGACCCAGTACTTC.